This is a list of T cell receptor beta chains from one sample in a study of OX40 agonist ivuxolimab in advanced cancers. Only in-frame clones appear in the TCRdb table, and some are missing; sequencing was by immunoSEQ multiplex PCR. Of tens of thousands of clones in the sample, roughly 84% were seen once. The sequences come from CD4+ or CD8+ T cells sorted from blood, collected in a trial of the OX40 agonist ivuxolimab. Receptors originate from an adult with an advanced solid tumor such as melanoma, head and neck, liver or kidney cancer. The CDR3 runs from the conserved cysteine through the conserved F or W. Fields, in order: clone size, V gene, J gene, D gene, CDR3 protein, CDR3 DNA. A D gene is named only where the DNA matches it firmly. Rows may omit the clone size; those that give it use once, few, many or a size class.

>-|TRBV5-1|TRBJ1-5|-
CASSLAGRDQPQHF
TGCGCCAGCAGCTTGGCAGGGCGCGATCAGCCCCAGCATTTT
>-|TRBV7-9|TRBJ1-3|-
CASSLVSGARNTIYF
TGTGCCAGCAGCTTAGTTTCTGGGGCTAGAAACACCATATATTTT
>-|TRBV7-2|TRBJ1-6|-
CASSPNHGNSPLHF
TGTGCCAGCAGCCCGAATCACGGAAATTCACCCCTCCACTTT
>-|TRBV10-3|TRBJ1-1|-
CAIRPVEDTEAFF
TGTGCCATCAGGCCTGTCGAGGACACTGAAGCTTTCTTT
>-|TRBV6-5|TRBJ2-7|-
CASSRGTAAEQYF
TGTGCCAGCAGTAGAGGGACGGCGGCCGAGCAGTACTTC
>-|TRBV9|TRBJ1-1|-
CASSVVGLGTEAFF
TGTGCCAGCAGCGTAGTTGGGCTGGGCACTGAAGCTTTCTTT
>few|TRBV5-5|TRBJ1-6|-
CASSWRVTPRNNSPLHF
TGTGCCAGCAGCTGGAGGGTGACTCCCAGGAATAATTCACCCCTCCACTTT
>-|TRBV7-2|TRBJ2-1|TRBD2
CASSLALAGYNEQFF
TGTGCCAGCAGCTTAGCACTAGCGGGGTACAATGAGCAGTTCTTC
>-|TRBV6-5|TRBJ1-2|-
CASSSGYGYTF
TGTGCCAGCAGTTCAGGGTATGGCTACACCTTC
>-|TRBV11-2|TRBJ1-3|TRBD1
CASSQQGQIGNTIYF
TGTGCCAGCAGCCAACAGGGACAGATAGGAAACACCATATATTTT
>-|TRBV6-5|TRBJ1-2|-
CASRGTAGYTF
TGTGCCAGCAGAGGGACCGCTGGCTACACCTTC
>-|TRBV6-1|TRBJ2-2|-
CASSVTGRQPTGELFF
TGTGCCAGCAGTGTGACGGGCCGCCAACCCACCGGGGAGCTGTTTTTT
>-|TRBV5-6|TRBJ1-1|-
CASSLGGRTEAFF
TGTGCCAGCAGCTTAGGAGGGCGCACTGAAGCTTTCTTT
>-|TRBV25-1|TRBJ2-7|-
CASTDSGSPYEQYF
TGTGCCAGCACGGACTCTGGAAGTCCCTACGAGCAGTACTTC
>-|TRBV7-8|TRBJ2-2|TRBD1
CASSKGQMNTGELFF
TGTGCCAGCAGCAAGGGACAGATGAACACCGGGGAGCTGTTTTTT
>-|TRBV4-2|TRBJ2-2|TRBD1
CASSQQGQGVAGELFF
TGTGCCAGCAGCCAACAGGGACAGGGGGTTGCCGGGGAGCTGTTTTTT
>-|TRBV5-1|TRBJ1-1|TRBD1
CASSGDRANTEAFF
TGCGCCAGCAGCGGCGACAGGGCTAACACTGAAGCTTTCTTT
>-|TRBV19|TRBJ2-6|-
CASSGLMGSGANVLTF
TGTGCCAGTAGCGGGTTGATGGGTAGTGGGGCCAACGTCCTGACTTTC
>few|TRBV5-1|TRBJ2-5|-
CASSLYQETQYF
TGCGCCAGCAGCTTGTACCAAGAGACCCAGTACTTC
>-|TRBV5-1|TRBJ1-1|-
CASSPPDGEAFF
TGCGCCAGCAGCCCCCCGGACGGTGAAGCTTTCTTT
>-|TRBV19|TRBJ1-1|TRBD1
CASSIDSRQGRADTEAFF
TGTGCCAGTAGTATAGACTCCAGACAGGGGCGAGCGGACACTGAAGCTTTCTTT
>-|TRBV6-5|TRBJ2-7|-
CASSNTGLWYF
TGTGCCAGCAGTAACACAGGGCTTTGGTACTTC
>-|TRBV7-3|TRBJ1-3|TRBD1
CASSIGGQFGNTIYF
TGTGCCAGCAGCATAGGGGGACAGTTTGGAAACACCATATATTTT
>many|TRBV10-3|TRBJ1-5|-
CAINPDSNQPQHF
TGTGCCATCAATCCGGACAGCAATCAGCCCCAGCATTTT
>-|TRBV4-2|TRBJ1-2|-
CASSQGTDGFGGGYTF
TGTGCCAGCAGCCAGGGGACGGACGGATTTGGGGGTGGCTACACCTTC
>-|TRBV2|TRBJ1-1|-
CASPSKTEAFF
TGTGCCAGCCCAAGTAAAACTGAAGCTTTCTTT
>-|TRBV29-1|TRBJ2-1|-
CSVDWDTNSYNEQFF
TGCAGCGTTGATTGGGACACCAACTCCTACAATGAGCAGTTCTTC
>once|TRBV7-6|TRBJ2-3|-
CASSWRSTDTQYF
TGTGCCAGCAGCTGGAGAAGCACAGATACGCAGTATTTT
>-|TRBV27|TRBJ1-1|-
CASSLSYSRMNTEAFF
TGTGCCAGCAGTTTATCATACAGCAGGATGAACACTGAAGCTTTCTTT
>-|TRBV4-3|TRBJ1-2|-
CASSQDYRGAVGYTF
TGCGCCAGCAGCCAAGATTATCGGGGGGCGGTTGGCTACACCTTC
>once|TRBV9|TRBJ1-4|-
CASSVGGYFNEKLFF
TGTGCCAGCAGCGTAGGAGGCTATTTTAATGAAAAACTGTTTTTT
>-|TRBV7-3|TRBJ2-7|TRBD1
CASSSQGALGEQYF
TGTGCCAGCAGCTCCCAGGGGGCTTTAGGCGAGCAGTACTTC
>few|TRBV5-8|TRBJ2-1|-
CASSGSLDREQFF
TGTGCCAGCAGCGGCTCGTTAGACCGTGAGCAGTTCTTC
>-|TRBV7-2|TRBJ2-3|TRBD2
CASSLEGGGDTDTQYF
TGTGCCAGCAGCTTAGAAGGTGGGGGGGACACAGATACGCAGTATTTT
>-|TRBV28|TRBJ1-5|-
CASSLGSIGNQPQHF
TGTGCCAGCAGTTTGGGTTCGATTGGCAATCAGCCCCAGCATTTT
>-|TRBV28|TRBJ1-2|-
CASSFEDLTRGYTF
TGTGCCAGCAGTTTTGAGGACCTTACTCGGGGCTACACCTTC
>-|TRBV4-2|TRBJ2-3|TRBD2
CASSQERLAGTRTDTQYF
TGTGCCAGCAGCCAAGAGAGGCTAGCGGGGACCCGCACAGATACGCAGTATTTT
>-|TRBV30|TRBJ2-3|TRBD2
CAWGGLAPDTQYF
TGTGCCTGGGGCGGACTAGCGCCAGATACGCAGTATTTT
>-|TRBV15|TRBJ1-4|-
CATSRVGDRDEKLFF
TGTGCCACCAGCAGAGTTGGGGACCGAGATGAAAAACTGTTTTTT
>-|TRBV7-2|TRBJ2-5|-
CASSLEAGYQETQYF
TGTGCCAGCAGCTTAGAGGCTGGGTACCAAGAGACCCAGTACTTC
>-|TRBV28|TRBJ2-6|-
CASSFSGTGANVLTF
TGTGCCAGCAGTTTCTCAGGGACTGGGGCCAACGTCCTGACTTTC
>-|TRBV11-2|TRBJ2-1|-
CASRSPRSGNEQFF
TGTGCCAGCAGGTCCCCCCGGTCCGGTAATGAGCAGTTCTTC
>-|TRBV15|TRBJ1-2|-
CATSRVGGYGYTF
TGTGCCACCAGCAGAGTTGGAGGGTACGGCTACACCTTC
>once|TRBV5-4|TRBJ2-1|-
CASSFGIEKFF
TGTGCCAGCAGCTTTGGAATAGAGAAGTTCTTC
>-|TRBV27|TRBJ2-5|-
CASSFRPGGETQYF
TGTGCCAGCAGTTTCAGACCGGGCGGAGAGACCCAGTACTTC
>-|TRBV6-1|TRBJ2-7|-
CASSPSGGASYEQYF
TGTGCCAGCAGTCCCAGTGGGGGCGCCTCCTACGAGCAGTACTTC
>-|TRBV2|TRBJ1-4|-
CASRDRATNEKLFF
TGTGCCAGCAGGGACAGAGCAACTAATGAAAAACTGTTTTTT
>few|TRBV6-5|TRBJ1-2|TRBD1
CASTFRTGLGGYTF
TGTGCCAGCACCTTCAGGACAGGGTTGGGCGGCTACACCTTC
>-|TRBV7-3|TRBJ2-1|TRBD2
CASSQGLAGGSHYNEQFF
TGTGCCAGCAGCCAGGGGCTAGCGGGGGGCTCCCACTACAATGAGCAGTTCTTC
>-|TRBV7-8|TRBJ1-6|TRBD1
CASSLTGGSNSPLHF
TGTGCCAGCAGCTTGACAGGGGGCAGTAATTCACCCCTCCACTTT
>few|TRBV9|TRBJ2-7|-
CASSVGALTNSYEQYF
TGTGCCAGCAGCGTTGGGGCTCTAACAAACTCCTACGAGCAGTACTTC
>once|TRBV10-3|TRBJ2-1|-
CAIAAGTYNEQFF
TGTGCCATCGCGGCGGGGACCTACAATGAGCAGTTCTTC